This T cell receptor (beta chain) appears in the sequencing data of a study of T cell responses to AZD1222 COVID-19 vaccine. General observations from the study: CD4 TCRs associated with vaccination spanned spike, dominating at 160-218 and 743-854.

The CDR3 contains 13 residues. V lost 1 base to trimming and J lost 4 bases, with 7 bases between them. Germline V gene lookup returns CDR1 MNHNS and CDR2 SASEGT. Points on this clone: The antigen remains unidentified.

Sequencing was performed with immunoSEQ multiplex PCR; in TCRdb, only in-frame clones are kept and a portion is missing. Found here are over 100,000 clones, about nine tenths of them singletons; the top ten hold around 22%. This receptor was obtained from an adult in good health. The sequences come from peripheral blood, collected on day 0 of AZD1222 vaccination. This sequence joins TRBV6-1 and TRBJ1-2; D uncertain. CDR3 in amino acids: CASSEGTFYGYTF. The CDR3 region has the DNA TGTGCCAGCAGTGAAGGGACTTTCTATGGCTACACCTTC.